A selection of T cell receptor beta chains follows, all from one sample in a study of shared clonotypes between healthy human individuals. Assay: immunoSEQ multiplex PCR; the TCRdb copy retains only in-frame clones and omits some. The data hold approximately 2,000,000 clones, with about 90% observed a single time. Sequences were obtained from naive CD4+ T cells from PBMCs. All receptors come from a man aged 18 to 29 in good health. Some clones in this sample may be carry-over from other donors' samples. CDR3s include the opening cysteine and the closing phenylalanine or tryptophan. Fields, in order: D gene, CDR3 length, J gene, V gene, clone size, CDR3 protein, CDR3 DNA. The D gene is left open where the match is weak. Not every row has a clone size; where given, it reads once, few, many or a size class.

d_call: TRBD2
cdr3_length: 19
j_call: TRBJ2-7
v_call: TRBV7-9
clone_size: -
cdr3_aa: CASSLKPGLAGPLDYEQYF
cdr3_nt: TGTGCCAGCAGCTTAAAACCGGGACTAGCGGGCCCCCTCGACTACGAGCAGTACTTC

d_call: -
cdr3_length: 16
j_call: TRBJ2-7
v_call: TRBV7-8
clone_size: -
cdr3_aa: CASSSRGRESYYEQYF
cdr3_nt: TGTGCCAGCAGCTCCCGGGGTCGGGAGTCTTACTACGAGCAGTACTTC

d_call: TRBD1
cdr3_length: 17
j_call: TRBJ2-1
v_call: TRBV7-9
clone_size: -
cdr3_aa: CASSIGTGFFSYNEQFF
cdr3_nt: TGTGCCAGCAGCATCGGGACAGGTTTCTTCTCCTACAATGAGCAGTTCTTC

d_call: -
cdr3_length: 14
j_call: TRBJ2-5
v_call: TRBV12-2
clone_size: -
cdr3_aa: CASRLGLVGETQYF
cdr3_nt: TGTGCAAGTCGCTTAGGTCTAGTCGGGGAGACCCAGTACTTC

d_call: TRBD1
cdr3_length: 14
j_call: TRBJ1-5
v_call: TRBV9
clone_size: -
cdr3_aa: CASSETGKNQPQHF
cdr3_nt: TGTGCCAGCAGTGAGACAGGGAAAAACCAGCCCCAGCATTTT

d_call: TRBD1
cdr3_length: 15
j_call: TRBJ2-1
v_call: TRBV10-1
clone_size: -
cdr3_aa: CASQNRDSSENEQFF
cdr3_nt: TGCGCCAGCCAAAACCGGGACAGCAGCGAAAATGAGCAGTTCTTC

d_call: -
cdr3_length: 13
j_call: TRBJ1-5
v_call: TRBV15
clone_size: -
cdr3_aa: CATSREPAGPQHF
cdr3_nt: TGTGCCACCAGCAGAGAGCCTGCTGGGCCCCAGCATTTT

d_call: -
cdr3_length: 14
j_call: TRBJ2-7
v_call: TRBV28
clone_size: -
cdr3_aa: CASSGPDSSYEQYF
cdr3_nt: TGTGCCAGCTCTGGTCCGGACAGTTCCTACGAGCAGTACTTC

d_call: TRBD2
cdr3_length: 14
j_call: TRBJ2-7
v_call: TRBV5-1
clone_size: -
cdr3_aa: CASARAGDGGEQYF
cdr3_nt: TGCGCCAGCGCCCGCGCGGGGGATGGGGGAGAGCAGTACTTC

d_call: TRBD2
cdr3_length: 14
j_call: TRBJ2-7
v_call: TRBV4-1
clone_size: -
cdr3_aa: CASSQGTSVYEQYF
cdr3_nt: TGCGCCAGCAGCCAAGGGACTAGTGTGTACGAGCAGTACTTC

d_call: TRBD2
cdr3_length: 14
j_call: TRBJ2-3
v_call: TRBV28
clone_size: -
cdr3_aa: CASSFGRPTDTQYF
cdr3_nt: TGTGCCAGCAGTTTCGGGAGGCCCACAGATACGCAGTATTTT

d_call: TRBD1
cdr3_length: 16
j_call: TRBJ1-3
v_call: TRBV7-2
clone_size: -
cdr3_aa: CASSLMGQTSGNTIYF
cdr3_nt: TGTGCCAGCAGCTTAATGGGACAGACCTCTGGAAACACCATATATTTT

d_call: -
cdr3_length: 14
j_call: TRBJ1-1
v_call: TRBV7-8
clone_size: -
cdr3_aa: CASSLGGEGTEAFF
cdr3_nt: TGTGCCAGCAGCTTAGGGGGAGAGGGCACTGAAGCTTTCTTT

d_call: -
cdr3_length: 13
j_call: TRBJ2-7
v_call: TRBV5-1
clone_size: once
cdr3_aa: CASSFGQTYEQYF
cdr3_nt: TGCGCCAGCAGCTTCGGGCAGACCTACGAGCAGTACTTC

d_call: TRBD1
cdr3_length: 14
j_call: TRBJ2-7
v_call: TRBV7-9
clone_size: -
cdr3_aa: CASSFGQDSYEQYF
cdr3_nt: TGTGCCAGCAGCTTCGGACAGGACTCCTACGAGCAGTACTTC

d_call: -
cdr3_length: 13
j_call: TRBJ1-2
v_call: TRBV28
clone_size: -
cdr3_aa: CASSLGGGYGYTF
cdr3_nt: TGTGCCAGCAGTTTAGGCGGGGGCTATGGCTACACCTTC

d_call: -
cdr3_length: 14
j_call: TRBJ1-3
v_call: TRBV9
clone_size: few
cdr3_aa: CASSRQLSGNTIYF
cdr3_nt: TGTGCCAGCAGCCGGCAGCTCTCTGGAAACACCATATATTTT

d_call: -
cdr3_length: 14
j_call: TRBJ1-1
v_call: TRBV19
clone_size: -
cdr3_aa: CASSTRDSYTEAFF
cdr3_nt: TGTGCCAGTAGTACTCGAGACAGCTACACTGAAGCTTTCTTT

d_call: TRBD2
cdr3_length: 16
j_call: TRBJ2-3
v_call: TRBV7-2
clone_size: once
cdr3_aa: CASSSGLAGGTDTQYF
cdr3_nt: TGTGCCAGCAGCTCCGGACTAGCGGGAGGTACAGATACGCAGTATTTT

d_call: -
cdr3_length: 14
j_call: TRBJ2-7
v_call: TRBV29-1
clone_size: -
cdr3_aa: CSIRQEPLSYEQYF
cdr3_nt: TGCAGCATCCGACAGGAGCCCCTCTCCTACGAGCAGTACTTC

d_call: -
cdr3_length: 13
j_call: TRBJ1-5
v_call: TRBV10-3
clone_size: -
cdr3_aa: CATRGTGNQPQHF
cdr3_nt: TGTGCCACCAGGGGAACGGGAAATCAGCCCCAGCATTTT

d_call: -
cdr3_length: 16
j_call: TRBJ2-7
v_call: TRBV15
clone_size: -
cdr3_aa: CATSRDRGATGDEQYF
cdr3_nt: TGTGCCACCAGCAGAGATCGGGGTGCGACCGGGGACGAGCAGTACTTC

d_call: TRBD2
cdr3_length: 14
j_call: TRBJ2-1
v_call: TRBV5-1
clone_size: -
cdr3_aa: CASMGGSQYNEQFF
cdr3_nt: TGCGCCAGCATGGGAGGGAGCCAGTACAATGAGCAGTTCTTC